What follows are 15 T cell receptor beta chains derived from one specimen sequenced in a study of cytomegalovirus exposure and HLA in healthy donors. Use of 60 Vbeta and 13 Jbeta primers characterized the PCR. Assay: immunoSEQ multiplex PCR; the TCRdb copy retains only in-frame clones and omits some. Of approximately 220,000 clones in the sample, about three quarters were seen once. Sequenced sample: PBMCs. These TCRs come from a man aged 40-55 years in good health and CMV-seronegative.

The chain carries TRBV5-5 and TRBJ1-4; TRBD1 matches at 7 bases. The CDR3 is made up of 15 amino acids. CDR1 is SGHKS, CDR2 YYEKEE, per germline (reference sequence). V dropped 4 bases and J dropped 8; count of bases not matched to a gene: 11. CDR3: CASSIRQGGGEKLFF. CDR3 sequence (DNA): TGTGCCAGCAGCATCAGACAGGGTGGAGGAGAAAAACTGTTTTTT.

The genes are TRBV28 and TRBJ2-7, with D hard to call. Germline CDR1 and CDR2: MDHEN and SYDVKM. CDR3 length: 13 amino acids. V dropped 5 bases and J dropped 0 bases, with 8 bases sitting between them. For the CDR3, the DNA is TGTGCCAGCAGTACAGTTAGCTCCTACGAGCAGTACTTC. Protein product: CASSTVSSYEQYF.

The CDR3: CASSQAGVKSDTQYF. CDR3 DNA sequence: TGCGCCAGCAGCCAAGCGGGAGTTAAGTCAGATACGCAGTATTTT. V is TRBV4-1 and J is TRBJ2-3, with D possibly being TRBD2 (6 bases). The V end lost 1 base, the J end lost 4 bases, and 12 bases lay between the germline ends. There are 15 residues in the CDR3. CDR1 and CDR2 (germline): MGHRA, YSYEKL.

The table lists this clone with a few counts. This sequence joins TRBV4-1 and TRBJ2-7; TRBD2 aligns across 7 bases. The CDR3 contains 15 residues. J lost 3 bases, V lost 1 base, and 6 bases had no gene match. Germline CDR1 reads MGHRA; CDR2 reads YSYEKL. CDR3 bases: TGCGCCAGCAGCCAAGTGGCGGGGGAGAGCTACGAGCAGTACTTC. Translating gives CASSQVAGESYEQYF.

The chain uses TRBV4-1 and TRBJ2-1; 8 bases agree with TRBD1. Looked up from germline, CDR1 is MGHRA and CDR2 is YSYEKL. After removal of 4 bases from V and 8 bases from J, the junction contained 7 bases not matched to a gene. The CDR3 sequence is 14 residues long. As DNA, the CDR3 is TGCGCCAGCAGCCTAGCAGGGGGCTTGGATGAGCAGTTCTTC. Translating it yields CASSLAGGLDEQFF.

The chain links TRBV29-1 to TRBJ1-2, with D tentatively TRBD1 (5 bases). This CDR3 region has 15 residues. Germline V gene lookup returns CDR1 SQVTM and CDR2 ANQGSEA. Trimming pared 4 bases from V and 9 bases from J, leaving 24 bases between. CDR3 nucleotide sequence: TGCAGCGTTGCGTCAGGGCGGACTATTATTGAAAGCTACACCTTC. Translating it yields CSVASGRTIIESYTF.

This chain joins TRBV6-6 and TRBJ2-3; no reliable D call. Germline V gene lookup returns CDR1 MNHNY and CDR2 SVGAGI (reference sequence). The CDR3 covers 16 residues. V was pared by 2 bases and J by 0 bases, with 12 bases between. DNA for the CDR3: TGTGCCAGCAGTTACGAAGGCAGGCCGAGCACAGATACGCAGTATTTT. Residues: CASSYEGRPSTDTQYF.

This clone was found once. V gene TRBV13 combines with J gene TRBJ2-3; maybe TRBD2 (6 bases). Germline V CDR1 and CDR2: PRHDT, FYEKMQ (reference sequence). There are 17 residues in the CDR3. V lost 5 bases to trimming and J lost 6 bases, with 24 bases between them. The CDR3 here is CASSLLWDLQIGDTQYF. For the CDR3, the DNA is TGTGCCAGCAGCCTCCTTTGGGACTTGCAGATCGGGGATACGCAGTATTTT.

The rearrangement uses TRBV10-3 and TRBJ2-3, with TRBD1 identical over 8 bases. Germline CDR1 ENHRY, CDR2 SYGVKD. This CDR3 region has 16 residues. With V trimmed by 0 bases and J by 3 bases, 5 bases remained unmatched. This chain's CDR3 is CAISESTGAETDTQYF. As DNA, the CDR3 is TGTGCCATCAGTGAGTCGACAGGGGCAGAGACAGATACGCAGTATTTT.

J is TRBJ1-5 and V is TRBV27, with 8 bases fitting TRBD1. J lost 9 bases, V lost 6 bases, and 7 bases had no gene match. The CDR3 consists of 13 residues. Germline V CDR1 and CDR2: MNHEY, SMNVEV (reference sequence). The CDR3 reads CASRLTGEGPQHF. The CDR3 DNA sequence: TGTGCCAGCAGACTGACAGGGGAAGGGCCCCAGCATTTT.

The rearrangement links TRBV6-5 to TRBJ2-7; 8 nucleotides line up with TRBD1. The CDR3 is 13 residues long. V was clipped by 3 bases and J by 7 bases; unmatched bases: 5. The germline V gene encodes CDR1 MNHEY and CDR2 SVGAGI. Here the CDR3 reads CASSYAHRGEQYF. CDR3 in DNA: TGTGCCAGCAGTTATGCCCACAGGGGGGAGCAGTACTTC.

The rearrangement uses TRBV19 and TRBJ1-6, with D tentatively TRBD1 (5 bases). This CDR3 is built from 12 residues. The germline V gene has CDR1 LNHDA and CDR2 SQIVND (reference sequence). The V end was cut by 5 bases, the J end by 10 bases, with 9 bases between. The CDR3 sequence is CASSGGLSPLHF. CDR3 sequence (DNA): TGTGCCAGTAGTGGGGGACTCTCACCCCTCCACTTT.

This chain links TRBV6-1 with TRBJ1-2, with 7 bases aligning to TRBD1. J lost 6 bases, V lost 7 bases, and 8 bases had no gene match. CDR1 MNHNS and CDR2 SASEGT come from the germline V gene. This CDR3 has 13 residues. The CDR3 region has the DNA TGTGCCAGCAAGGTGGCAGGGGGAAATGGCTACACCTTC. It is translated as CASKVAGGNGYTF.

The rearrangement uses TRBV15 and TRBJ1-3, with a tentative D call TRBD1 (5 bases). From germline, CDR1 is LNHNV and CDR2 YYDKDF (reference sequence). The ends were cut back, 0 bases at V and 2 bases at J, with 8 bases in the middle. The CDR3 is 15 amino acids. This CDR3 is CATSRDARAGNTIYF. The CDR3 nucleotides are TGTGCCACCAGCAGAGATGCCAGGGCTGGAAACACCATATATTTT.

This chain uses TRBV11-2 with TRBJ1-2, with 8 bases matching TRBD1. V shed 4 bases and J 8 bases; nucleotides not matched to a gene: 3. Germline V gene data show CDR1 as SGHAT and CDR2 as FQNNGV. The CDR3 is 12 amino acids. The CDR3 nucleotides are TGTGCCAGCAGCTCAACAGGGGGGGGCTACACCTTC. It codes for CASSSTGGGYTF.